These T cell receptor beta chains were read from a single sample in a study of T cell responses to AZD1222 COVID-19 vaccine. Sequenced by immunoSEQ multiplex PCR; TCRdb stores in-frame clones only, minus some. The table lists some 190,000 clones, just over 90% of them singletons. Material: peripheral blood, obtained 28 days after the second AZD1222 dose. These receptors were taken from an adult who received the AZD1222 COVID-19 vaccine. CDR3s leave out the opening cysteine and the closing phenylalanine or tryptophan. A D gene is named only where the DNA matches it firmly.

d_gene | v_gene | CDR3aa
NA | TRBV7-9 | ASSLAELSTDTQY
TRBD1 | TRBV4-3 | ASSQGVRGGWNNEQF
NA | TRBV5-6 | ASSLAGGSVYGYT
NA | TRBV18 | ASSPGLQQSGYT
NA | TRBV7-8 | ASSLMGPYEQY
NA | TRBV11-2 | ASSLRTVNEKLF
NA | TRBV6-5 | ASRVNRVETQY
NA | TRBV11-3 | ASSLGRMNTEAF
TRBD2 | TRBV5-1 | ASSPLPQRGETQY
NA | TRBV18 | ASSPQWGNYEQY
TRBD1 | TRBV24-1 | ATSTGTVYNEQF
NA | TRBV7-9 | ASSSEGVSYSPLH
NA | TRBV7-9 | ASSLVTFEAF
TRBD2 | TRBV4-2 | ASSQVVAGSTGELF
NA | TRBV5-1 | ASSPDGGTAYEQY
NA | TRBV10-2 | ASSKIGDWTGELF
NA | TRBV7-9 | ASSLVTVNEAF
NA | TRBV5-6 | ASSSGPRIYEQY
NA | TRBV6-5 | ASSYSSGNTGELF
NA | TRBV4-1 | ASSQDALGRSEQF
TRBD2 | TRBV9 | ASSSWTSGGTGELF
NA | TRBV18 | ASSPVQTNTEAF
NA | TRBV4-2 | ASSLQVDSGNTIY
NA | TRBV7-2 | ASRKNANTGELF
TRBD2 | TRBV19 | ASSIPGLASTHEQF
TRBD1 | TRBV5-3 | ARSTRTGPGTNTEAF
TRBD2 | TRBV6-6 | ASSYTAGAYNEQF
TRBD1 | TRBV19 | ASGRQGALSTEAF